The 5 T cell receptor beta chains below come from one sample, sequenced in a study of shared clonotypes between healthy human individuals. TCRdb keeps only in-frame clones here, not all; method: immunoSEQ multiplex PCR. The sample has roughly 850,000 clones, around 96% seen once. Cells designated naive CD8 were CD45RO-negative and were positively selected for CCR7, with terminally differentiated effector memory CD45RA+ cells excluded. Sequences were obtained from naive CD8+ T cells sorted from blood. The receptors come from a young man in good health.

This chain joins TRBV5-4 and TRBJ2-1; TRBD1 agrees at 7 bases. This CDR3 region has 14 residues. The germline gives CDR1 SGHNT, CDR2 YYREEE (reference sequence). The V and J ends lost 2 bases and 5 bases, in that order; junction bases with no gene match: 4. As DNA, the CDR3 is TGTGCCAGCAGCTTAAGGGGGCCTCACAATGAGCAGTTCTTC. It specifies CASSLRGPHNEQFF.

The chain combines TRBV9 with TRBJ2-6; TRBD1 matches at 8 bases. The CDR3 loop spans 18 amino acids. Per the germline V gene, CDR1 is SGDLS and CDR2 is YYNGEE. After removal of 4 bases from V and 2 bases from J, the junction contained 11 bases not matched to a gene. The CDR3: CASSSRTGPFTGANVLTF. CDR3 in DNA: TGTGCCAGCAGCTCCCGGACAGGGCCTTTCACTGGGGCCAACGTCCTGACTTTC. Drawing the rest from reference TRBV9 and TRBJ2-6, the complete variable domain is DSGVTQTPKHLITATGQRVTLRCSPRSGDLSVYWYQQSLDQGLQFLIQYYNGEERAKGNILERFSAQQFPDLHSELNLSSLELGDSALYFCASSSRTGPFTGANVLTFGAGSRLTVL.

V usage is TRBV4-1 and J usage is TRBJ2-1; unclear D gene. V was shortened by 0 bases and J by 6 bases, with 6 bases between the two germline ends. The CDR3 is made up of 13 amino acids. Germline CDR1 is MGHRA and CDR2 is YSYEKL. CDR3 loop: CASSQEGTNEQFF. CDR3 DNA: TGCGCCAGCAGCCAAGAGGGCACCAATGAGCAGTTCTTC.

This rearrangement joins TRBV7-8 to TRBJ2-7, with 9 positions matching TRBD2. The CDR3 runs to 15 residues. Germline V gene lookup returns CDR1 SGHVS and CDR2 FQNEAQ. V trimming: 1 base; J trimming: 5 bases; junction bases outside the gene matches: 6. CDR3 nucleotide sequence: TGTGCCAGCAGCTTAGAAGGGGCGGGAGGGGACGAGCAGTACTTC. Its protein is CASSLEGAGGDEQYF.

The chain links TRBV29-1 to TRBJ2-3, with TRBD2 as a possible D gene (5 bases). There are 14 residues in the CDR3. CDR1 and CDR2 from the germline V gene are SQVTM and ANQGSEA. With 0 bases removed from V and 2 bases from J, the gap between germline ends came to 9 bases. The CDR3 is CSVEETLATDTQYF. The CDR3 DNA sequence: TGCAGCGTTGAAGAAACCCTAGCCACAGATACGCAGTATTTT.